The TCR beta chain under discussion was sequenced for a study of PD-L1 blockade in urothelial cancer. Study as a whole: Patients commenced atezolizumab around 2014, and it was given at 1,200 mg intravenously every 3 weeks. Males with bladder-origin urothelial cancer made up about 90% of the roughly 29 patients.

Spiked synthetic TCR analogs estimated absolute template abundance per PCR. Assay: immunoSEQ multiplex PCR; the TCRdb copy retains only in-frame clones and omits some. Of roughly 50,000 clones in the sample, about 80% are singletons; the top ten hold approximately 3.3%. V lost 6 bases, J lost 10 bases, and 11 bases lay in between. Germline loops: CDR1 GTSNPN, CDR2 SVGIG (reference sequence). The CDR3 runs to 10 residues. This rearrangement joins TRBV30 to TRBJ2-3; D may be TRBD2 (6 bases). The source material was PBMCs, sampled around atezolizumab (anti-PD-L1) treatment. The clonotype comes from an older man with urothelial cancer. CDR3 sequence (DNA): TGTGCCTGTAGGCGGGAAGCGCAGTATTTT. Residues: CACRREAQYF. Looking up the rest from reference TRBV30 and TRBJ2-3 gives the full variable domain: SQTIHQWPATLVQPVGSPLSLECTVEGTSNPNLYWYRQAAGRGLQLLFYSVGIGQISSEVPQNLSASRPQDRQFILSSKKLLLSDSGFYLCACRREAQYFGPGTRLTVL.